A selection of T cell receptor beta chains follows, all from one sample in a study of long-term antiretroviral therapy in people with HIV. Data came from immunoSEQ multiplex PCR; TCRdb stores just in-frame clones and leaves some out. This table has 35,000 to 45,000 clones, approximately 83% appearing once. Material: unsorted PBMCs, obtained 2.2 years after starting antiretroviral therapy. These receptors all stem from a man younger than 35 with HIV. The CDR3 runs from the conserved cysteine through the conserved F or W. D genes are given only for firm matches. Not every row has a clone size; where given, it reads once, few, many or a size class.

>TRBD1|.|TRBJ1-2|TRBV6-5
CASSYQTGLGYTF
TGTGCCAGCAGTTACCAGACAGGGTTGGGCTACACCTTC
>.|once|TRBJ2-7|TRBV5-1
CASSLRSRQYEQYF
TGCGCCAGCAGCTTGCGGTCTAGACAATACGAGCAGTACTTC
>TRBD2|.|TRBJ2-3|TRBV30
CALDSGTPTDTQYF
TGTGCCTTAGATAGCGGGACTCCCACAGATACGCAGTATTTT
>.|.|TRBJ2-4|TRBV14
CASSQTDRNKNIQYF
TGTGCCAGCAGCCAGACAGATCGTAACAAAAACATTCAGTACTTC
>.|.|TRBJ2-7|TRBV6-6
CASSYEAGPYEQYF
TGTGCCAGCAGTTACGAGGCAGGGCCCTACGAGCAGTACTTC
>.|.|TRBJ1-2|TRBV7-6
CASSPDLDRRDGYTF
TGTGCCAGCAGCCCCGACTTGGACAGACGAGATGGCTACACCTTC
>.|once|TRBJ2-6|TRBV7-9
CASSEDANLAGANVLTF
TGTGCCAGCAGCGAAGACGCTAACTTGGCTGGGGCCAACGTCCTGACTTTC
>.|.|TRBJ2-7|TRBV28
CASSDRTSYEQYF
TGTGCCAGCAGTGATAGAACCTCCTACGAGCAGTACTTC
>TRBD2|.|TRBJ2-4|TRBV5-5
CASSLAGGAKNIQYF
TGTGCCAGCAGCTTGGCCGGGGGGGCCAAAAACATTCAGTACTTC
>.|.|TRBJ2-7|TRBV4-2
CASSQALGPYEQYF
TGTGCCAGCAGCCAAGCTCTTGGCCCCTACGAGCAGTACTTC
>TRBD1|.|TRBJ1-5|TRBV2
CASSSRQGNQPQHF
TGTGCCAGCAGCTCCCGACAGGGAAATCAGCCCCAGCATTTT
>.|.|TRBJ2-5|TRBV19
CASSTGPQETQYF
TGTGCCAGTAGTACGGGTCCTCAAGAGACCCAGTACTTC
>.|.|TRBJ1-1|TRBV5-1
CASSPGVGGTEAFF
TGCGCCAGCAGCCCAGGGGTCGGAGGCACTGAAGCTTTCTTT
>TRBD2|.|TRBJ2-7|TRBV11-2
CASSPLTGTSGAYEQYF
TGTGCCAGCAGCCCCCTAACCGGGACTAGCGGCGCATACGAGCAGTACTTC
>.|.|TRBJ1-2|TRBV6-1
CASSEARALNGYTF
TGTGCCAGCAGTGAAGCCAGGGCATTGAATGGCTACACCTTC
>TRBD1|once|TRBJ2-5|TRBV9
CASSVGGTGEETQYF
TGTGCCAGCAGCGTAGGCGGGACAGGGGAAGAGACCCAGTACTTC
>.|.|TRBJ1-5|TRBV21-1
CASSKVGKQGGDQPQHF
TGTGCCAGCAGCAAAGTAGGGAAACAGGGTGGCGATCAGCCCCAGCATTTT
>TRBD1|once|TRBJ1-2|TRBV19
CATRDRANYGYTF
TGTGCCACTAGGGACAGAGCTAACTATGGCTACACCTTC
>.|.|TRBJ1-3|TRBV7-9
CASSSREDIGNTIYF
TGTGCCAGCAGCTCTAGGGAGGACATCGGAAACACCATATATTTT
>.|.|TRBJ1-1|TRBV18
CASSPLPGGNTEAFF
TGTGCCAGCTCACCACTCCCAGGAGGGAACACTGAAGCTTTCTTT
>.|few|TRBJ1-6|TRBV6-1
CASSLGSSYNSPLHF
TGTGCCAGCAGCCTAGGAAGCTCCTATAATTCACCCCTCCACTTT
>.|.|TRBJ2-1|TRBV28
CASSFIFGYNEQFF
TGTGCCAGCAGTTTTATCTTCGGCTACAATGAGCAGTTCTTC
>.|.|TRBJ2-7|TRBV21-1
CACGRDSSYEQYF
TGTGCCTGCGGTAGGGACAGCTCCTACGAGCAGTACTTC
>.|.|TRBJ2-2|TRBV5-1
CASSYGTAELEQLFF
TGCGCCAGCAGCTACGGGACCGCCGAACTCGAGCAGCTGTTTTTT
>.|.|TRBJ1-2|TRBV15
CATSGVRGRDYGYTF
TGTGCCACCAGCGGTGTCCGGGGGCGGGACTATGGCTACACCTTC
>.|.|TRBJ2-7|TRBV6-1
CASSEGWGRSYEQYF
TGTGCCAGCAGTGAAGGCTGGGGGAGATCCTACGAGCAGTACTTC